This is a list of T cell receptor beta chains from one sample in a study of beta chain features in type 1 diabetes. TCRdb's copy holds only in-frame clones and misses some; the assay was immunoSEQ multiplex PCR. Among around 140,000 clones, about 9.4% were seen once, and the ten largest hold 1.3%. The sequenced sample was naive CD4+ T cells from blood. These receptors came from a man aged 18-30 years in good health. The CDR3 runs from the conserved cysteine through the conserved F or W. D genes are given only for firm matches. Rows may omit the clone size; those that give it use once, few, many or a size class.

17	NA	TRBV9	TRBJ2-2	few	CASSGGGGTTNTGELFF	TGTGCCAGCAGCGGAGGGGGAGGGACAACGAACACCGGGGAGCTGTTTTTT
15	TRBD1	TRBV7-8	TRBJ2-7	NA	CASSLRTGQYYEQYF	TGTGCCAGCAGCTTAAGGACGGGACAGTACTACGAGCAGTACTTC
15	TRBD1	TRBV19	TRBJ2-3	NA	CASSPGQGVSDTQYF	TGTGCCAGTAGTCCGGGACAGGGGGTATCGGATACGCAGTATTTT
17	NA	TRBV7-6	TRBJ2-5	NA	CASSPQVAGAIQETQYF	TGTGCCAGCAGCCCCCAAGTGGCGGGGGCGATCCAAGAGACCCAGTACTTC
14	TRBD1	TRBV2	TRBJ1-2	NA	CASSDRQGAGGYTF	TGTGCCAGCAGTGACAGACAGGGGGCGGGCGGCTACACCTTC
18	TRBD2	TRBV7-9	TRBJ2-1	few	CASSLVLYSSGGRNEQFF	TGTGCCAGCAGCTTAGTTCTATATAGTAGCGGGGGGCGCAATGAGCAGTTCTTC
12	NA	TRBV2	TRBJ1-5	NA	CASRNTNQPQHF	TGTGCCAGCAGGAACACCAATCAGCCCCAGCATTTT
14	TRBD1	TRBV7-9	TRBJ2-7	NA	CASSRQQGSYEQYF	TGTGCCAGCAGCCGACAACAGGGGTCCTACGAGCAGTACTTC
13	NA	TRBV12-1	TRBJ1-2	NA	CASSHRDSYGYTF	TGTGCCAGCAGCCACCGGGACAGCTATGGCTACACCTTC
16	TRBD1	TRBV6-6	TRBJ2-2	few	CASSYSGTGITGELFF	TGTGCCAGCAGTTACTCGGGGACAGGGATAACCGGGGAGCTGTTTTTT
13	NA	TRBV6-1	TRBJ1-2	few	CASSGGAVYGYTF	TGTGCCAGCAGTGGTGGGGCGGTCTATGGCTACACCTTC
15	TRBD1	TRBV7-9	TRBJ1-6	many	CASSLQTGVNSPLHF	TGTGCCAGCAGTCTCCAGACAGGGGTTAATTCACCCCTCCACTTT
14	NA	TRBV2	TRBJ2-4	NA	CASSFDSAKNIQYF	TGTGCCAGCAGTTTTGACTCAGCCAAAAACATTCAGTACTTC
16	TRBD1	TRBV5-4	TRBJ2-5	NA	CASSLRDRRAQETQYF	TGTGCCAGCAGCTTGCGGGACAGGAGAGCTCAAGAGACCCAGTACTTC
13	NA	TRBV28	TRBJ2-3	NA	CAGGTRSTDTQYF	TGTGCCGGGGGGACTCGCTCCACAGATACGCAGTATTTT
16	TRBD1	TRBV5-1	TRBJ2-1	few	CASSNKTGGYSNEQFF	TGCGCCAGCAGCAACAAGACAGGGGGCTATAGTAATGAGCAGTTCTTC
14	TRBD1	TRBV7-8	TRBJ2-7	NA	CASSVGQGRYEQYF	TGTGCCAGCAGCGTGGGACAGGGGCGATACGAGCAGTACTTC
18	NA	TRBV7-8	TRBJ1-4	few	CASSSLGRRQPTNEKLFF	TGTGCCAGCAGCTCACTGGGAAGGAGACAGCCAACTAATGAAAAACTGTTTTTT
14	NA	TRBV29-1	TRBJ1-2	NA	CSVGEGSSNYGYTF	TGCAGCGTGGGAGAAGGTTCTTCTAACTATGGCTACACCTTC
15	TRBD1	TRBV11-2	TRBJ2-3	few	CASSMNPGQSDTQYF	TGTGCCAGCAGCATGAACCCGGGACAGTCAGATACGCAGTATTTT
14	NA	TRBV4-1	TRBJ1-6	NA	CASSQAMGGSPLHF	TGCGCCAGCAGCCAAGCGATGGGGGGATCACCCCTCCACTTT
14	NA	TRBV5-6	TRBJ1-5	few	CASSFRGGKGPQHF	TGTGCCAGCAGCTTCAGGGGAGGGAAGGGGCCCCAGCATTTT